This T cell receptor beta chain stems from a study of Ad26.COV2.S vaccination and SARS-CoV-2 variants. Study-level information: In the study, Ad26.COV2.S was injected intramuscularly once, or twice 56 days apart.

The treatment denotes: some 20 received Ad26.COV2.S at low or high dose, single or two shots; 5 received placebo; per-sample allocation not given. At day 63 after the first vaccine or placebo injection, samples were drawn. Based in Boston, the donor was an adult of 18-55 years. About this clone itself: Its antigen is not identified.

Overall study findings and caveats: Researchers reported similar non-spike TCR breadth in vaccine and placebo recipients. Substantial post-vaccination breadth of spike-specific CD8+ and CD4+ T cell responses was reported.

Generated by immunoSEQ multiplex PCR, the TCRdb table keeps only in-frame clones and is missing some. The sample shows about 350,000 clones, 88% of them seen only once. CDR3 length: 13 residues. The sequencing used peripheral blood, collected in a trial of Ad26.COV2.S vaccine versus placebo. This clonotype originated in a person between 18 and 65 years old who received the Ad26.COV2.S COVID-19 vaccine or a placebo. The chain has TRBV21-1 and TRBJ1-2. TRBV21-1 is a documented pseudogene. The CDR3 DNA follows: TGTGCCAATGAAGACAAGCGATACTATGGCTACACCTTC. Its protein is CANEDKRYYGYTF.